This TCR beta chain was identified in a study of control samples from healthy donors and cancer patients (dated by TCRdb to between 2020 and 2021). Notes on this clone: Its target antigen remains unknown. The input lacks base qualities; no much larger clone sits a single base away.

Preparation of the library involved the immunoSEQ multiplex PCR assay. TCRdb stores this immuneACCESS table with in-frame sequences only. Part of the clones is absent; in the studies checked, under half of the shortfall reflects unresolved V genes, and no reason is known for the rest. Across this sample there are approximately 150,000 clones, with 91% seen only once. Just over 2% of the sample comes from the top ten. The sequencing sample was made of blood. This TCR derives from a woman aged 40 to 50 in good health.

The DNA sequence follows: TGTGCCAGCAGCCGGGACTACCTGGGGGGTGAGCAGTTCTTC. Its protein product is CASSRDYLGGEQFF. In this chain, TRBV7-6 is recombined with TRBJ2-1; 7 central nucleotides agree with TRBD2. Trimming accounts for 5 bases at V and 9 bases at J, while the number of junction bases matched to no gene is 10. CDR1 and CDR2 are drawn from the germline V gene: SGHVS, FNYEAQ. The CDR3 starts with the cysteine, ends with the phenylalanine, and has 14 residues. Left in the record is the CDR3 DNA by itself, 42 bases read in frame from the first base.